These 15 T cell receptor beta chains were sequenced from one sample in a study of blood T cell repertoires in COVID-19. TCRdb keeps only in-frame clones here, not all; method: immunoSEQ multiplex PCR. Of 470,000 or so clones listed, roughly 87% are singletons. The sequenced material came from PBMCs or T cells enriched from blood (not recorded which). The receptors shown here come from a woman in her late teens or twenties with acute COVID-19.

V gene TRBV12-5 combines with J gene TRBJ1-2; the match to TRBD1 covers 7 bases. Trimming took 6 bases from V and 0 from J; bases not matched to a gene: 4. CDR1 LGHNT and CDR2 FRNRAP come from the germline V gene. The CDR3 is made up of 14 amino acids. The CDR3 reads CASGPTGSNYGYTF. Here the CDR3 DNA reads TGTGCTAGTGGCCCGACAGGGTCTAACTATGGCTACACCTTC.

This chain connects TRBV5-4 to TRBJ1-6, with 9 bases aligning to TRBD1. This CDR3 comprises 15 residues. Germline CDR1 SGHNT, CDR2 YYREEE (reference sequence). The V segment lost 0 bases and the J segment 9 bases; nucleotides outside the gene matches: 4. CDR3 bases: TGTGCCAGCAGCTTGGCGGGGACAGGGACTTCACCCCTCCACTTT. It codes for CASSLAGTGTSPLHF.

The chain has TRBV2 and TRBJ1-1; the D is unclear. V shed 10 bases and J shed 3 bases, with 12 bases lying between them. This CDR3 spans 12 amino acids. From germline, CDR1 is SNHLY and CDR2 FYNNEI. The CDR3: CATILGDTEAFF. In DNA form, the CDR3 reads TGTGCCACTATCCTCGGGGACACTGAAGCTTTCTTT.

The chain couples TRBV18 to TRBJ1-3; maybe TRBD1 (5 bases). The V gene's germline CDR1 is KGHSH and CDR2 LQKENI. Deletions cut 0 bases from V and 0 bases from J, with 12 bases between. The CDR3 is made up of 17 amino acids. The CDR3 DNA follows: TGTGCCAGCTCACCACCGAAACAGGTCTTCTCTGGAAACACCATATATTTT. It specifies CASSPPKQVFSGNTIYF.

The V call is TRBV14, the J call TRBJ1-6; tentative D call: TRBD1 (5 bases). V dropped 1 base and J dropped 9 bases, with 13 bases sitting between them. Germline CDR1 SGHDN, CDR2 FVKESK. The CDR3 is 15 residues long. The CDR3 here is CASSQAGGPGSPLHF. CDR3 DNA sequence: TGTGCCAGCAGCCAAGCGGGGGGACCGGGTTCACCCCTCCACTTT.

The chain carries TRBV5-4 and TRBJ2-5, with a possible D match to TRBD2 (5 bases). V shed 4 bases and J shed 1 base, with 14 bases lying between them. The CDR3 extends over 15 amino acids. From germline, CDR1 is SGHNT and CDR2 YYREEE (reference sequence). The CDR3 DNA sequence: TGTGCCAGCAGCATACCTAACCGGGGCCAAGAGACCCAGTACTTC. This translates into CASSIPNRGQETQYF.

V is TRBV28 and J is TRBJ1-6, with D unresolved. This CDR3 is built from 12 residues. Trimming removed 1 base at V and 13 bases at J, with 8 bases between. CDR1 and CDR2 from the germline V gene are MDHEN and SYDVKM. The chain's CDR3 is CASSLLTYPLHF. In DNA form, the CDR3 reads TGTGCCAGCAGTTTATTAACCTATCCCCTCCACTTT.

The V gene is TRBV2, the J gene TRBJ2-1; 13 bases map to TRBD2. V was clipped by 3 bases and J by 9 bases; unmatched bases: 5. The CDR3 sequence is 15 residues long. The germline CDR1 and CDR2 sequences are SNHLY and FYNNEI. CDR3 bases: TGTGCCAGCAGTGATCGGACTAGCGGGAGTCGTGAGCAGTTCTTC. Encoded protein: CASSDRTSGSREQFF.

This clone has just one count. J is TRBJ1-5 and V is TRBV5-6; the match to TRBD1 covers 8 bases. Germline values: CDR1 SGHDT, CDR2 YYEEEE. V lost 2 bases, J lost 7 bases, and 5 bases stayed unmatched. CDR3 length: 14 residues. The CDR3 DNA is TGTGCCAGCAGCTTTGGACAGGGCGGCCAGCCCCAGCATTTT. This codes for CASSFGQGGQPQHF.

The CDR3 reads CASSTPGLAIAKNIQYF. CDR3 bases: TGTGCCAGCAGCACCCCGGGACTAGCGATAGCCAAAAACATTCAGTACTTC. The chain carries TRBV5-8 and TRBJ2-4; 10 nucleotides line up with TRBD2. Germline lookup yields CDR1 SGHTS and CDR2 YDEGEE. The CDR3 totals 17 residues. V was clipped by 4 bases and J by 0 bases; unmatched bases: 7. Full variable domain (missing parts from reference TRBV5-8 and TRBJ2-4): EAGVTQSPTHLIKTRGQQATLRCSPISGHTSVYWYQQALGLGLQFLLWYDEGEERNRGNFPPRFSGRQFPNYSSELNVNALELEDSALYLCASSTPGLAIAKNIQYFGAGTRLSVL.

This chain uses TRBV7-2 with TRBJ2-7; 10 bases align to TRBD2. V was clipped by 2 bases and J by 1 base; unmatched bases: 14. The germline V gene encodes CDR1 SGHTA and CDR2 FQGNSA. There are 19 residues in the CDR3. The CDR3 loop reads CASSLSYPNLAGASYEQYF. CDR3 nucleotide sequence: TGTGCCAGCAGCTTATCCTACCCTAATCTAGCGGGAGCGTCCTACGAGCAGTACTTC.

The V gene is TRBV5-4, the J gene TRBJ2-5, with D perhaps matching TRBD1 (6 bases). Germline V gives CDR1 SGHNT, CDR2 YYREEE (reference sequence). The ends were cut back, 0 bases at V and 0 bases at J, with 6 bases in the middle. CDR3 length equals 14 residues. CDR3 loop: CASSLGTDQETQYF. CDR3 in DNA: TGTGCCAGCAGCTTGGGGACAGACCAAGAGACCCAGTACTTC.

CDR3 residues: CAIRGRMGGYTF. CDR3 bases: TGTGCCATCAGGGGCAGGATGGGCGGCTACACCTTC. This rearrangement joins TRBV10-3 to TRBJ1-2; D uncertain. V lost 6 bases and J lost 8, with 13 bases in between. Germline V gene data show CDR1 as ENHRY and CDR2 as SYGVKD. The CDR3 length is 12 residues.

In the case of this clone: In the same sample, other DNA sequences code for this CDR3. The rearrangement uses TRBV3-1 (or the pseudogene TRBV3-2) and TRBJ2-5; TRBD2 aligns across 15 bases. CDR1 and CDR2 from the germline V gene are LGHDT and YNNKEL (reference sequence). The CDR3 has 16 residues. The V gene end was trimmed by 4 bases and the J gene end by 2 bases; junction bases not matched to a gene: 2. This CDR3 is CASSPGLAGGQETQYF. The CDR3 nucleotides read TGTGCCAGCAGCCCGGGACTAGCGGGGGGACAAGAGACCCAGTACTTC.

The chain is built from TRBV10-1 and TRBJ2-7; TRBD2 agrees at 10 bases. Germline CDR1 WNHNN, CDR2 SYGVQD (reference sequence). The length of the CDR3 is 13 residues. The ends lost 6 bases at V and 12 bases at J; junction bases unmatched: 11. For the CDR3, the DNA is TGCGCCAGCAGAGAAAGCGGGGGGGCTTCTCTGTACTTC. Its translation is CASRESGGASLYF.